Sequencing of this T cell receptor beta chain was carried out in a study of cytomegalovirus exposure and HLA in healthy donors. The PCR used 60 Vbeta and 13 Jbeta primers. The table came from immunoSEQ multiplex PCR; TCRdb's copy has only in-frame clones and leaves some out. This table holds 95,000 to 150,000 clones, around 80% found once. This clone has just one count. Antigen: not known. CDR3 length: 15 amino acids. Germline V gene data show CDR1 as PRHDT and CDR2 as FYEKMQ (reference sequence). V shed 0 bases and J 5 bases; nucleotides not matched to a gene: 6. Study-level results: Researchers counted about 150 TCR beta chains as cytomegalovirus-associated. A later analysis showed HLA-associated TCR beta chains outstripping equally common others in clonal expansion. Several of the most significant clusters appeared, in a later analysis, to be linked to common viral pathogens.

V and J are TRBV13 and TRBJ1-2; 7 bases map to TRBD1. The sequencing sample was made of PBMCs. This receptor was obtained from a man in his thirties or forties in good health and CMV-seronegative. The CDR3 region has the DNA TGTGCCAGCAGCTTAGGCCTCGAGACAGGGTATGGCTACACCTTC. Its translation is CASSLGLETGYGYTF.